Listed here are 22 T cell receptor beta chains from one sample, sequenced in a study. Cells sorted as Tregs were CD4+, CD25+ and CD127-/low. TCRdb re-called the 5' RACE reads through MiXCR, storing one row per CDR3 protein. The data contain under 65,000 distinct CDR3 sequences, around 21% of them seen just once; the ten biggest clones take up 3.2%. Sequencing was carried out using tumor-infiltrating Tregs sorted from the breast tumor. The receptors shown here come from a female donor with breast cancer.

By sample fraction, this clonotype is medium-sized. CDR3 sequence reads: CSAKKNLAGPHLYNEQFF. The CDR3 DNA is TGCAGTGCCAAAAAGAATCTAGCGGGACCTCACCTTTACAATGAGCAGTTCTTC. The chain carries TRBV20-1 and TRBJ2-1, with 9 bases aligning to TRBD2. V lost 6 bases and J lost 4; bases outside the gene matches: 19. Per the germline V gene, CDR1 is DFQATT and CDR2 is SNEGSKA (reference sequence). CDR3 size: 18 residues.

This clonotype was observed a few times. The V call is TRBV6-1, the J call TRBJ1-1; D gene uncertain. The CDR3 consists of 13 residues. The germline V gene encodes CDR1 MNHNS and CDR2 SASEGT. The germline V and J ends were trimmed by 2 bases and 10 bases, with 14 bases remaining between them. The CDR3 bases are TGTGCCAGCAGTGAAAGTCCTCTGAGAAGAGCTTTCTTT. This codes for CASSESPLRRAFF.

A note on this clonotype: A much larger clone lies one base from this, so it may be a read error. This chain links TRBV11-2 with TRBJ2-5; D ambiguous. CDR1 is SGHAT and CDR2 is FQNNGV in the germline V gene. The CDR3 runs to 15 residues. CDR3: CASSLNMGKQETQSF. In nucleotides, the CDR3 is TGTGCCAGCAGCTTAAATATGGGCAAACAAGAGACCCAGTCCTTC.

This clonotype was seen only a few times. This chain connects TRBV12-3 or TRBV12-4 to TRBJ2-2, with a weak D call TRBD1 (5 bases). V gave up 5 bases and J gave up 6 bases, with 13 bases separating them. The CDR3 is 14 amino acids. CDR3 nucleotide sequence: TGTGCCAGCAGTCCCCTGGCAGGGTCCGGGGAGCTGTTTTTT. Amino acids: CASSPLAGSGELFF.

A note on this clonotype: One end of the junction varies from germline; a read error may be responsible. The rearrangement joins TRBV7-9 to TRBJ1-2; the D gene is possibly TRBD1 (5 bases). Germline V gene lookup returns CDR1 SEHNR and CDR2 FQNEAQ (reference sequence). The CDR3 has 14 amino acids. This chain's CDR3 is CASSLPGGTNGCTF. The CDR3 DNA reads TGTGCCAGCAGTCTCCCTGGGGGGACGAATGGCTGCACCTTC.

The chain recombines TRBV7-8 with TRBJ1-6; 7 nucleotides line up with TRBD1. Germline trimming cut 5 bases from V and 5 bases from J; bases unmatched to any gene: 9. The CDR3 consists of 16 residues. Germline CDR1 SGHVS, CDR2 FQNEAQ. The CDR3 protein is CASSRHRDRDNSPLHF. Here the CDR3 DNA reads TGTGCCAGCAGCAGGCACCGGGACAGAGATAATTCACCCCTCCACTTT.

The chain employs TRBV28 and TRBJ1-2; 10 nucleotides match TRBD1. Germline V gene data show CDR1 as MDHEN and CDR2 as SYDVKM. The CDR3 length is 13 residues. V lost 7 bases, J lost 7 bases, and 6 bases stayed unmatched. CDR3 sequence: CASTLGQGTGYTF. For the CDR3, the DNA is TGTGCCAGCACCCTGGGACAGGGGACTGGCTACACCTTC.

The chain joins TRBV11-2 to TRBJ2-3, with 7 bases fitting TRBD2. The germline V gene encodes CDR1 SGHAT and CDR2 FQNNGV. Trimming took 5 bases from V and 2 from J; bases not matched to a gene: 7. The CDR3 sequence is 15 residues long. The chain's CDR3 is CASSERGLFTDTQYF. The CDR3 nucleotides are TGTGCCAGCAGCGAGCGGGGACTATTCACAGATACGCAGTATTTT.

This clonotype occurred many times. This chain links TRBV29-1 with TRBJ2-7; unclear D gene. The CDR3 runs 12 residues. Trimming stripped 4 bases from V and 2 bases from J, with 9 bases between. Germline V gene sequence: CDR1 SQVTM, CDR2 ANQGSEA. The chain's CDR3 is CSVVAGPYEQYF. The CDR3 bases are TGCAGCGTTGTGGCAGGCCCCTACGAGCAGTACTTC.

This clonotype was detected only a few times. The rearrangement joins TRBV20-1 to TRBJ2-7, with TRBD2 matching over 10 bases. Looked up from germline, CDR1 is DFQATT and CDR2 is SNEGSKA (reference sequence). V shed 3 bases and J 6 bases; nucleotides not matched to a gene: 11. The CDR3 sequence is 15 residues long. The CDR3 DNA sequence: TGCAGTGCTAGCCCGAGCGGGAGGGACAACACCGAGCAGTACTTC. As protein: CSASPSGRDNTEQYF.

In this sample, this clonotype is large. The CDR3 loop reads CASSSGQVYGYTF. In nucleotides, the CDR3 is TGTGCCAGCAGTTCTGGACAGGTCTATGGCTACACCTTC. The chain has TRBV28 and TRBJ1-2; 7 bases line up with TRBD1. V lost 4 bases and J lost 4; bases outside the gene matches: 3. Germline V CDR1 and CDR2: MDHEN, SYDVKM. This CDR3 contains 13 residues.

The CDR3: CASSLLGNTIYF. The DNA of the CDR3 is TGTGCCAGCAGCTTACTTGGAAACACCATATATTTT. V is TRBV7-3 and J is TRBJ1-3; D unclear. V was cut by 2 bases and J by 3 bases, with 2 bases left in between. There are 12 residues in the CDR3. Germline lookup yields CDR1 SGHTA and CDR2 FQGTGA.

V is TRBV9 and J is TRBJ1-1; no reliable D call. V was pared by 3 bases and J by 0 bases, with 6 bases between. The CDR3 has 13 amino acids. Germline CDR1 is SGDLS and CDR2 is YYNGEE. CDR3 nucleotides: TGTGCCAGCAGCGCGGCTATGAACACTGAAGCTTTCTTT. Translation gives CASSAAMNTEAFF.

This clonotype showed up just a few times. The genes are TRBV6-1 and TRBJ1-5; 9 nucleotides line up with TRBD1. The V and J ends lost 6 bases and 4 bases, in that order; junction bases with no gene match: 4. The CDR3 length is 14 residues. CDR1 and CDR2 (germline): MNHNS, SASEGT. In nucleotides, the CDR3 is TGTGCCAGCAGGGGGACAGGGCCGAATCAGCCCCAGCATTTT. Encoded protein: CASRGTGPNQPQHF.

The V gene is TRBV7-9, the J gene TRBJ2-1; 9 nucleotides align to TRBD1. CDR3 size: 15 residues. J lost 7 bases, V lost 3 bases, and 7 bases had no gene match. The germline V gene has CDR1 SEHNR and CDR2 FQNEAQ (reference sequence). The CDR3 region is CASSLMGQGGNEQFF. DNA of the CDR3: TGTGCCAGCAGCTTGATGGGACAGGGAGGAAATGAGCAGTTCTTC.

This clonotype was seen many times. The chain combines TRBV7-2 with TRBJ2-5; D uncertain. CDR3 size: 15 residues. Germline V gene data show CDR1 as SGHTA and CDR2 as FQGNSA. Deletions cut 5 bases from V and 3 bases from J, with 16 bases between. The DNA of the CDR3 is TGTGCCAGCAGCCCAGTTAGGGTAGCTAAAGAGACCCAGTACTTC. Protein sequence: CASSPVRVAKETQYF. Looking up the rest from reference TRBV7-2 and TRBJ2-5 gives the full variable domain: GAGVSQSPSNKVTEKGKDVELRCDPISGHTALYWYRQSLGQGLEFLIYFQGNSAPDKSGLPSDRFSAERTGGSVSTLTIQRTQQEDSAVYLCASSPVRVAKETQYFGPGTRLLVL.

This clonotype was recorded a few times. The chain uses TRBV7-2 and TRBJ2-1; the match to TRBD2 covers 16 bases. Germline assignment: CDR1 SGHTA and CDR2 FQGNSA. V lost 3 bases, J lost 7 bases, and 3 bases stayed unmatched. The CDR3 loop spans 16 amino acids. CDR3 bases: TGTGCCAGCAGCTTGGGACTAGCGGGGGGGCTGAATGAGCAGTTCTTC. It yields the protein CASSLGLAGGLNEQFF.

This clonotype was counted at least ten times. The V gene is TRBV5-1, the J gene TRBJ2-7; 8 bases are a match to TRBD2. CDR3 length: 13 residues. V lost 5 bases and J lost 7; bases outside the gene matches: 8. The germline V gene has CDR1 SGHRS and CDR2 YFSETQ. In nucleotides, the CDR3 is TGCGCCAGCAGAGAGGGACTAGAAGAAGAGCAGTACTTC. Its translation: CASREGLEEEQYF. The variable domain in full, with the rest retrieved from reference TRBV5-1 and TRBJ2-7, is KAGVTQTPRYLIKTRGQQVTLSCSPISGHRSVSWYQQTPGQGLQFLFEYFSETQRNKGNFPGRFSGRQFSNSRSEMNVSTLELGDSALYLCASREGLEEEQYFGPGTRLTVT.

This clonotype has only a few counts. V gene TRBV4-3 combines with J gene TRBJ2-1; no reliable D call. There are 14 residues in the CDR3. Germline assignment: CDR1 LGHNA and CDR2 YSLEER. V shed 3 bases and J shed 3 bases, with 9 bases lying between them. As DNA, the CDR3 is TGCGCCAGCAGCCACCCTAACCGCTACAATGAGCAGTTCTTC. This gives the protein CASSHPNRYNEQFF.

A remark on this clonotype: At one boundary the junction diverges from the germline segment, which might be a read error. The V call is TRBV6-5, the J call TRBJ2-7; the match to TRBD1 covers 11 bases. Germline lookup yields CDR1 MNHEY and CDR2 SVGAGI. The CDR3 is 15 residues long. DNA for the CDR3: TGTACCAGCAGTTATGACGGACAGGGGGCTTACGAGCAGTACTTC. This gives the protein CTSSYDGQGAYEQYF.

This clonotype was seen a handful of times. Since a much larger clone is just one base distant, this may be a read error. CDR3 residues: CASSSAGTVNTEACF. The CDR3, as DNA: TGTGCCAGCAGTTCCGCCGGGACAGTGAACACTGAAGCTTGCTTT. This chain connects TRBV6-2 or TRBV6-3 to TRBJ1-1; 7 positions match TRBD1. The CDR3 loop spans 15 amino acids. Looked up from germline, CDR1 is MNHEY and CDR2 is SVGEGT.

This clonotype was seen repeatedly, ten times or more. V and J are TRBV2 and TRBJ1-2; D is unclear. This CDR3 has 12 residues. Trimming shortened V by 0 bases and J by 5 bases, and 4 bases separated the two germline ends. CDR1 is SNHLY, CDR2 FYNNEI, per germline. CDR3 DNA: TGTGCCAGCAGTGAAGCATCTTATGGCTACACCTTC. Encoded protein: CASSEASYGYTF.